This TCR beta chain was obtained from a study of cytotoxic CD8 clonotypes in ibrutinib-treated CLL. Study-wide background: After a median around 12 months on treatment (6 to 36), response samples were drawn.

The repertoire was sequenced with immunoSEQ multiplex PCR; TCRdb's copy has only in-frame clones and lacks some. The sample yields 300,000 to 350,000 clones, around four fifths seen once. The CDR3 spans 16 residues. CDR1 SGHNT and CDR2 YYREEE come from the germline V gene (reference sequence). J gave up 8 bases and V 4 bases, and 9 bases lay outside the gene matches. Points on this clone: Antigen specificity is unknown.

Study-level findings and limits: Few clonotypes were public, and these shrank or held steady under treatment.

Material: PBMCs, obtained before ibrutinib treatment. The chain uses TRBV5-4 and TRBJ2-1, with 13 nucleotides matching TRBD2. This clonotype originated in a human donor with chronic lymphocytic leukemia. In nucleotides, the CDR3 is TGTGCCAGCAGCCCCCAAGGACTAGCGGGAGTGTATGAGCAGTTCTTC. Translated, it gives CASSPQGLAGVYEQFF.